This TCR beta chain emerged from a study of blood T cell repertoires in COVID-19. Study background: The study drew acute and convalescent COVID-19 samples from the United States, Italy and Spain. T cells, B-cell-depleted T cells, or PBMCs provided the cDNA or gDNA that served as material.

This clone appeared once. Study processing details: Estimation of nucleated cell counts relied on the amplification of reference gene primers. TCRdb keeps only in-frame clones here, not all; method: immunoSEQ multiplex PCR. That table is the source of V, J and clone size, and D and trimming were worked out from the DNA. The sample has 45,000 to 65,000 clones; around 86% are singletons. Germline V lookup: CDR1 SGHTA, CDR2 FQGNSA. The CDR3 has 18 residues. V was shortened by 2 bases and J by 0 bases, with 20 bases between the two germline ends. The chain links TRBV7-2 to TRBJ2-7; a possible D gene is TRBD1 (6 bases). The sample was peripheral blood. The receptor was isolated from a man over 45 with active COVID-19. This CDR3 is CASSLNSRGLGFSYEQYF. Here the CDR3 DNA reads TGTGCCAGCAGCTTAAATTCGAGGGGGTTAGGTTTCTCCTACGAGCAGTACTTC.